The next 17 T cell receptor beta chains were all read from a single sample in a study of T cells in Graves' hyperthyroidism and ophthalmopathy. Amplification of TCR beta CDR3 regions was performed using RNA transcripts as template. The HTBI primer set served for first-round RT-PCR of the TCR CDR3. One entry per CDR3 protein results from TCRdb running MiXCR on the multiplex PCR reads. The sample holds 160,000 or so distinct CDR3 sequences; about a tenth are singletons and the top ten take more than 20%. Sequenced input: blood. These receptors were obtained from a woman aged 18-35 years with Graves' hyperthyroidism that later progressed to Graves' ophthalmopathy.

This clonotype appeared once. The chain combines TRBV19 with TRBJ1-2; the match to TRBD1 covers 7 bases. The germline V gene has CDR1 LNHDA and CDR2 SQIVND (reference sequence). Trimming removed 7 bases from V and 3 bases from J; junction bases left unmatched: 5. The CDR3 spans 13 residues. The CDR3 protein is CASKRDSDYGYTF. DNA of the CDR3: TGTGCCAGTAAAAGGGACAGTGACTATGGCTACACCTTC.

This clonotype has only a few counts. The V gene is TRBV5-1, the J gene TRBJ2-5; D remains unclear. The CDR3 loop spans 12 amino acids. Germline values: CDR1 SGHRS, CDR2 YFSETQ. The V gene lost 0 bases and the J gene lost 6 bases, with 6 bases spanning the gap. CDR3 nucleotides: TGCGCCAGCAGCTTGGGGGAACAGACCCAGTACTTC. Amino acid sequence: CASSLGEQTQYF.

The chain links TRBV6-5 to TRBJ2-7; 9 positions match TRBD1. The germline V gene has CDR1 MNHEY and CDR2 SVGAGI. The V segment lost 2 bases and the J segment 6 bases; nucleotides outside the gene matches: 5. This CDR3 has 14 amino acids. The chain's CDR3 is CASSYEDRGCEQYF. The CDR3 DNA reads as TGTGCCAGCAGTTACGAGGACAGGGGCTGCGAGCAGTACTTC.

In its sample, this clonotype was seen many times. The V and J genes are TRBV7-2 and TRBJ2-5, with TRBD1 matching 7 bases. With V trimmed by 6 bases and J by 2 bases, 9 bases remained unmatched. This CDR3 comprises 15 residues. Germline-derived CDR1 and CDR2 are SGHTA and FQGNSA. CDR3 loop: CASSLQGFTQETQYF. The CDR3 nucleotides read TGTGCCAGCAGTTTACAGGGGTTCACTCAAGAGACCCAGTACTTC.

In regard to this clonotype: An end of the junction differs from the germline gene, which may be a read error. The rearrangement links TRBV15 to TRBJ2-5; 10 bases are shared with TRBD2. The germline gives CDR1 LNHNV, CDR2 YYDKDF (reference sequence). The CDR3 has 13 amino acids. CDR3 DNA sequence: TGTGCCACCAGCAGTCTAGCGGGAGAGGCCCAGTACTTC. It is translated as CATSSLAGEAQYF.

Many counts were recorded for this clonotype. The gene calls are TRBV9 and TRBJ2-2, with 11 nucleotides matching TRBD2. The CDR3 loop spans 15 amino acids. CDR1 is SGDLS, CDR2 YYNGEE, per germline. With 2 bases clipped from V and 3 bases from J, the junction kept 0 bases outside the gene matches. In nucleotides, the CDR3 is TGTGCCAGCAGCGTTAGCGGGGGGGACACCGGGGAGCTGTTTTTT. This codes for CASSVSGGDTGELFF.

The sample holds a few counts of this clonotype. The chain combines TRBV7-9 with TRBJ2-7; 9 bases agree with TRBD2. Germline V gives CDR1 SEHNR, CDR2 FQNEAQ (reference sequence). This CDR3 is built from 19 residues. J lost 2 bases, V lost 4 bases, and 18 bases had no gene match. CDR3 loop: CASSSAGGGAAYFTYEQYF. CDR3 nucleotide sequence: TGTGCCAGCAGCTCCGCGGGCGGGGGGGCCGCTTACTTTACCTACGAGCAGTACTTC.

This clonotype was counted at least ten times. The chain joins TRBV4-1 to TRBJ1-1; tentative D call: TRBD1 (5 bases). Germline values: CDR1 MGHRA, CDR2 YSYEKL. This CDR3 is built from 13 residues. V was trimmed by 1 base and J by 5 bases, leaving 8 bases between them. CDR3 bases: TGCGCCAGCAGCCAAGGGGGCGCGACTGAAGCTTTCTTT. It yields the protein CASSQGGATEAFF.

This clonotype turned up a few times. A read error may explain this, as a much larger clone is one base away. This chain links TRBV12-3 or TRBV12-4 with TRBJ2-3, with 8 bases fitting TRBD2. V lost 0 bases to trimming and J lost 6 bases; unmatched junction nucleotides: 14. The CDR3 sequence is 18 residues long. CDR3 sequence reads: CASSLASSIGTRADTQYF. The CDR3 DNA follows: TGTGCCAGCAGTTTAGCTTCTTCAATCGGGACTAGGGCTGATACGCAGTATTTT.

In this sample, this clonotype turned up many times. V gene TRBV5-5 combines with J gene TRBJ2-1, with TRBD2 matching over 9 bases. The trim removed 0 bases at V and 1 base at J, leaving 2 bases unmatched. CDR1 is SGHKS, CDR2 YYEKEE, per germline (reference sequence). The CDR3 has 16 residues. The DNA for the CDR3 is TGTGCCAGCAGCTTGGAGGGACTAGCATCCTACAATGAGCAGTTCTTC. Translated: CASSLEGLASYNEQFF.

There are many counts of this clonotype. The CDR3 region is CASTARETQYF. The DNA of the CDR3 is TGTGCCAGCACGGCGCGGGAGACCCAGTACTTC. The chain joins TRBV6-2 or TRBV6-3 to TRBJ2-5; D remains ambiguous. Trimming left V 7 bases short and J 5 bases short, with 8 bases between. CDR3 length: 11 amino acids. Germline V gives CDR1 MNHEY, CDR2 SVGEGT.

In its sample, this clonotype was seen many times. The chain employs TRBV11-2 and TRBJ2-7; 9 positions agree with TRBD1. The CDR3 is 14 amino acids. The germline V gene has CDR1 SGHAT and CDR2 FQNNGV. V lost 5 bases to trimming and J lost 4 bases; unmatched junction nucleotides: 6. DNA of the CDR3: TGTGCCAGCAGCCCGGACAGGGGTACGTACGAGCAGTACTTC. This sequence encodes CASSPDRGTYEQYF.

Written as DNA, the CDR3 is TGTGCCAGCAGAGAAGGGGGGGGGGGCACAGATACGCAGTATTTT. It translates to CASREGGGGTDTQYF. The chain has TRBV11-2 and TRBJ2-3; possible D gene TRBD2, 7 bases. This CDR3 has 15 amino acids. V shed 6 bases and J shed 1 base, with 14 bases lying between them. The V gene's germline CDR1 is SGHAT and CDR2 FQNNGV.

This clonotype showed up many times. The chain is built from TRBV27 and TRBJ2-7; D might be TRBD1 (5 bases). Trimming took off 6 bases at V and 10 bases at J, with 22 bases between the two ends. CDR1 is MNHEY and CDR2 is SMNVEV in the germline V gene (reference sequence). CDR3 size: 14 residues. As DNA, the CDR3 is TGTGCCAGCAGCCTCGGGCAGACAGCTACGAGCCAGTACTTC. It is translated as CASSLGQTATSQYF.

This clonotype was found many times. The rearrangement joins TRBV3-1 to TRBJ1-6; TRBD1 agrees at 9 bases. Losses at the gene ends were 7 bases for V and 7 bases for J; bases not matched to a gene: 2. The CDR3 is 13 amino acids. Germline V lookup: CDR1 LGHDT, CDR2 YNNKEL (reference sequence). The CDR3: CASTGTGNSPLHF. CDR3 bases: TGTGCCAGCACCGGGACAGGGAATTCACCCCTCCACTTT.

Many counts were recorded for this clonotype. The chain recombines TRBV2 with TRBJ2-5; 10 bases are a match to TRBD2. The CDR3 has 15 amino acids. V shed 6 bases, J shed 1 base, and the junction held 5 bases outside the gene matches. Germline V gene data show CDR1 as SNHLY and CDR2 as FYNNEI. The CDR3 sequence is CASRKASGSQETQYF. The CDR3 DNA reads TGTGCCAGCAGGAAGGCTAGCGGGAGCCAAGAGACCCAGTACTTC. The complete variable domain, with remaining parts taken from reference TRBV2 and TRBJ2-5, reads EPEVTQTPSHQVTQMGQEVILRCVPISNHLYFYWYRQILGQKVEFLVSFYNNEISEKSEIFDDQFSVERPDGSNFTLKIRSTKLEDSAMYFCASRKASGSQETQYFGPGTRLLVL.

This clonotype has a count of ten or more. This chain uses TRBV10-3 with TRBJ2-3, with TRBD2 identical over 10 bases. Per germline, CDR1 ENHRY and CDR2 SYGVKD. V was clipped by 6 bases and J by 5 bases; unmatched bases: 14. This CDR3 has 17 residues. CDR3 residues: CAIRGSGLADFKDTQYF. CDR3 bases: TGTGCCATCAGAGGAAGCGGACTAGCGGATTTTAAAGATACGCAGTATTTT.